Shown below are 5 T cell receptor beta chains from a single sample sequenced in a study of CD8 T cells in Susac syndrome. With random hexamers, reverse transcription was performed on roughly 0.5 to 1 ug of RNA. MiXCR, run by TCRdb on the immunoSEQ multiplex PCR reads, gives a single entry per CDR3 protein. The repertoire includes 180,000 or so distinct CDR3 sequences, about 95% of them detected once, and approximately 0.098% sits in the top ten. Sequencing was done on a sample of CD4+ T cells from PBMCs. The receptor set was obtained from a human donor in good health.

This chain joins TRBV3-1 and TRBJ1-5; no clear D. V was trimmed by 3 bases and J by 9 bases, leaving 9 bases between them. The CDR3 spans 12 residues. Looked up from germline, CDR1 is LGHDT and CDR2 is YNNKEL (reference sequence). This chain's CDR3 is CASSQGVGPQHF. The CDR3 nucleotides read TGTGCCAGCAGCCAGGGAGTTGGGCCCCAGCATTTT. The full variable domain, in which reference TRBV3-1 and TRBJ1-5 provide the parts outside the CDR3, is DTAVSQTPKYLVTQMGNDKSIKCEQNLGHDTMYWYKQDSKKFLKIMFSYNNKELIINETVPNRFSPKSPDKAHLNLHINSLELGDSAVYFCASSQGVGPQHFGDGTRLSIL.

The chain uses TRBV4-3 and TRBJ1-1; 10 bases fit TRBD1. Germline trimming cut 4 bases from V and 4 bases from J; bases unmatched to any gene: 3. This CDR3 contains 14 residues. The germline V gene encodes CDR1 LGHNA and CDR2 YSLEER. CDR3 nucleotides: TGCGCCAGCAGCCGGACAGGGGGGGGCACTGAAGCTTTCTTT. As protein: CASSRTGGGTEAFF.

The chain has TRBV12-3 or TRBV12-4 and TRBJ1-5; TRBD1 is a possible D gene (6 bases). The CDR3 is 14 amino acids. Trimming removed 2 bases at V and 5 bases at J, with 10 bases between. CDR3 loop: CASSLRGVDQPQHF. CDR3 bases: TGTGCCAGCAGTTTAAGGGGGGTCGATCAGCCCCAGCATTTT.

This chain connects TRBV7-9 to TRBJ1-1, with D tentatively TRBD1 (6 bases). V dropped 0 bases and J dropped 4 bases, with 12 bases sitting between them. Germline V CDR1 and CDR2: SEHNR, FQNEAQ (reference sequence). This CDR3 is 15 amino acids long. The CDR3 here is CASSLAAGARTEAFF. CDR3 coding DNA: TGTGCCAGCAGCTTAGCGGCGGGGGCGCGCACTGAAGCTTTCTTT.

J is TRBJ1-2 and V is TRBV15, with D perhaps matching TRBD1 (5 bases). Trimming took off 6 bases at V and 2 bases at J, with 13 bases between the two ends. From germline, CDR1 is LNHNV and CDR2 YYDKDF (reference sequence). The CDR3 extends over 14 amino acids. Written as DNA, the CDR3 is TGTGCCACCAGTCAAGGACGGGACAACTATGGCTACACCTTC. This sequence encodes CATSQGRDNYGYTF.